This TCR beta chain was found in a study of CD8+ T cells in alopecia areata (dated by TCRdb to the late 2010s). Regarding the study in general: Treated patients were enrolled in an open-label pilot trial of oral tofacitinib at 5 to 10 mg twice daily for moderate-to-severe alopecia areata. Patients on tofacitinib were biopsied at baseline and after 4 and 24 weeks of treatment, and several of the patients also had a later scalp biopsy. Scalp clonality was compared among normal scalp (n=4), patchy alopecia areata scalp (n=8), and alopecia totalis/universalis scalp (n=8). In treated patients, disease severity was measured using the SALT score, which gives the percentage of scalp surface area affected. Tofacitinib was administered for 6 to 18 months, and 6 months of follow-up off drug were then conducted to assess delayed response and recurrence. RNA was extracted with the PAXgene miRNA kit for fixed scalp, the miRNeasy kit for PBMCs, and the RNeasy kit for mouse skin. TCRbeta CDR3 regions were amplified by immunoSEQ multiplex PCR with 35 Vbeta forward and 13 Jbeta reverse primers. To study T cell clonal expansion in alopecia areata, the researchers applied high-throughput TCRbeta sequencing to both the C3H/HeJ mouse model and human patients. Human TCRbeta sequencing covered scalp tissue and sorted CD4+ and CD8+ peripheral blood T cells from patchy and totalis/universalis alopecia areata patients and healthy controls. Broad study findings and their caveats: Tofacitinib significantly lowered scalp clonality and the number of expanded CD8+ clones among the top 100 scalp clones. Scalp TCR repertoire analysis is complicated because resident alphabeta T cells in normal human skin are also sequenced, whereas mouse skin is dominated by gammadelta T cells. Many expanded lesional clones were found to persist in scalp and blood during tofacitinib treatment, and relapse after treatment cessation may be partly explained by this persistence. Because the treated cohort was small and included a single nonresponder, larger studies are needed to assess links between baseline CD8+ expansion and response. Compared with mice, TCR sequences shared between patients were less clear, possibly partly because of HLA diversity across the patient population. Compared with normal scalp, lesional scalp had higher clonality and more expanded CD8+ clones, particularly in alopecia totalis/universalis, a pattern that suggests antigenic drive.

Regarding this clone: It lacks a known antigen. No qualities accompany the bases; no much larger clone lies one base away.

This specimen's time point label, per the study, means: roughly 27 days on oral tofacitinib. Per the publication, the treatment or condition label means: oral pan-JAK inhibitor, 5-10 mg twice daily. From alopecia areata patients, peripheral blood was collected along with lesional scalp punch biopsies. PBMCs were isolated by density centrifugation and stained for CD3, CD4 and CD8, after which CD4+ and CD8+ T cells were sorted on a FACSAria. The library was built by means of the immunoSEQ multiplex PCR assay. To provide template for TCR sequencing, every sample had RNA extracted and reverse transcribed into cDNA. SuperScript III was used for first-strand cDNA synthesis, primed with a 2:1 mix of oligo-dT and random hexamers. A synthetic immune receptor repertoire was used to measure amplification bias, and any remaining bias was corrected computationally. In the source study's methods: After raw reads were preprocessed to remove errors, the CDR3 was defined following IMGT conventions as running from the conserved cysteine to phenylalanine. To get clonality, Shannon entropy was normalized by log2 of the number of productive unique TCRs and the result was subtracted from 1. Whether each scalp clone was CD4 or CD8 was inferred by checking scalp TCRbeta sequences against the CD4 and CD8 repertoires from sorted blood. TCRdb obtained this table from immuneACCESS and retained in-frame rearrangements with V and J assigned. These tables miss some clones; where compared with another copy, unresolved V genes account for less than half of the shortfall, and the remainder is unexplained. V and J calls and clone size are as listed in that table; D and trimming were resolved from the DNA. In all, the sample holds over 200,000 clones, and around 66% of those were seen once. The top ten constitute around 4% of the sample.

CDR1 and CDR2 are read off the germline V gene as SNHLY and FYNNEI. The V end gives up 6 bases and the J end 4 bases, leaving 6 bases in the junction not matched to a gene. The CDR3 contains 14 residues, cysteine and phenylalanine counted. The entry retains the CDR3 DNA only, 42 bases that are in frame from base 1. The TCR originated in a human donor with alopecia areata. The chain couples TRBV2 to TRBJ1-5; 7 middle bases align to TRBD1. The sample consisted of CD4+ T cells sorted from blood, taken at week 4, from a patient treated with tofacitinib. The CDR3 region has the sequence CASSWGQINQPQHF. The sequence in DNA is TGTGCCAGCAGCTGGGGACAGATAAATCAGCCCCAGCATTTT. With the portions outside the CDR3 filled from the reference TRBV2 and TRBJ1-5 genes, the complete variable region becomes EPEVTQTPSHQVTQMGQEVILRCVPISNHLYFYWYRQILGQKVEFLVSFYNNEISEKSEIFDDQFSVERPDGSNFTLKIRSTKLEDSAMYFCASSWGQINQPQHFGDGTRLSIL.